The clone carrying this T cell receptor beta chain has only one observation. This sample stems from a study of beta chain features in type 1 diabetes. cDNA synthesis used the whole RNA isolate, giving expressed TCRB sequences. Assay: immunoSEQ multiplex PCR; the TCRdb copy retains only in-frame clones and omits some. Of 300,000 to 350,000 clones in the sample, 7.5% to 9% were seen once. Sequenced sample: central memory CD4+ T cells from blood. This receptor was taken from a woman aged 18-29 years in good health.

Here the CDR3 reads CASSVIGSYGYTF. The CDR3 DNA reads as TGTGCCAGCAGTGTCATAGGCTCCTATGGCTACACCTTC. The V gene is TRBV2, the J gene TRBJ1-2, with D uncertain. Germline-derived CDR1 and CDR2 are SNHLY and FYNNEI. There are 13 residues in the CDR3. The V gene lost 4 bases and the J gene lost 4 bases, with 10 bases spanning the gap.